These 11 T cell receptor beta chains were sequenced from one sample in a study of T cells in Graves' hyperthyroidism and ophthalmopathy. Using RNA transcripts as the source, TCR beta CDR3 regions were amplified. An initial round of RT-PCR targeting the TCR CDR3 relied on the HTBI primer set. TCRdb ran MiXCR on the multiplex PCR reads and lists one entry per CDR3 protein. The table includes about 370,000 distinct CDR3 sequences, about 16% detected once. Sequenced sample: blood. These receptors all stem from a woman aged 55-69 years with Graves' ophthalmopathy.

This clonotype was seen more than once but under ten times. This could be a read error, since a much larger clone is one nucleotide away. The chain couples TRBV5-1 to TRBJ2-1, with 8 bases identical to TRBD2. The germline CDR1 and CDR2 sequences are SGHRS and YFSETQ. This CDR3 is built from 15 residues. The CDR3 DNA follows: TGCGCCAGCAGCTTGGATAGCGGGACCTACAATGGGCAGTTCTTC. Amino acids: CASSLDSGTYNGQFF. Filled out from reference TRBV5-1 and TRBJ2-1, the complete variable domain reads KAGVTQTPRYLIKTRGQQVTLSCSPISGHRSVSWYQQTPGQGLQFLFEYFSETQRNKGNFPGRFSGRQFSNSRSEMNVSTLELGDSALYLCASSLDSGTYNGQFFGPGTRLTVL.

Many counts were recorded for this clonotype. The rearrangement links TRBV5-1 to TRBJ2-2; 7 nucleotides line up with TRBD1. V was clipped by 7 bases and J by 3 bases; unmatched bases: 3. Germline CDR1 is SGHRS and CDR2 is YFSETQ. The CDR3 runs 13 residues. The CDR3 loop reads CASGTGDTGELFF. In DNA form, the CDR3 reads TGCGCCAGCGGAACAGGGGACACCGGGGAGCTGTTTTTT.

This clonotype was counted at least ten times. This chain joins TRBV2 and TRBJ1-4, with a possible D match to TRBD1 (6 bases). V lost 7 bases and J lost 7, with 13 bases in between. The germline CDR1 and CDR2 sequences are SNHLY and FYNNEI. The CDR3 consists of 13 residues. CDR3 residues: CASMRGGTEKLFF. The CDR3 region has the DNA TGTGCCAGCATGCGAGGGGGGACTGAAAAACTGTTTTTT.

This clonotype appeared many times. The chain couples TRBV6-1 to TRBJ2-1, with D possibly being TRBD2 (6 bases). V lost 7 bases and J 6 bases, leaving 28 bases between the germline ends. From germline, CDR1 is MNHNS and CDR2 SASEGT. CDR3 length: 18 amino acids. Written as DNA, the CDR3 is TGTGCCAGCATCACACCGCGGGGCGTCAGGGCGGGCGGCAATGAGCAGTTCTTC. Protein sequence: CASITPRGVRAGGNEQFF.

Only a few counts were recorded for this clonotype. The rearrangement links TRBV5-4 to TRBJ2-1, with TRBD1 matching over 10 bases. Germline V gene sequence: CDR1 SGHNT, CDR2 YYREEE (reference sequence). The trim removed 4 bases at V and 3 bases at J, leaving 10 bases unmatched. The CDR3 sequence is 17 residues long. This CDR3 reads CASSPRGRDRGYNEQFF. The CDR3, as DNA: TGTGCCAGCAGCCCTCGAGGCCGGGACAGGGGCTACAATGAGCAGTTCTTC.

This clonotype was recorded many times. J is TRBJ2-1 and V is TRBV12-3 or TRBV12-4; D is unresolved. The CDR3 extends over 16 amino acids. Trimming stripped 7 bases from V and 7 bases from J, with 23 bases between. The CDR3 protein is CASTYEYGKVFNEQFF. Here the CDR3 DNA reads TGTGCCAGCACCTACGAATATGGTAAAGTCTTTAATGAGCAGTTCTTC.

The V gene is TRBV20-1, the J gene TRBJ1-2; D may be TRBD1 (5 bases). This CDR3 has 14 residues. Germline loops: CDR1 DFQATT, CDR2 SNEGSKA (reference sequence). Trimming cost V 4 bases and J 2 bases, with 14 bases left between them. For the CDR3, the DNA is TGCAGTGCTAAGACGAACCGGGACAACTATGGCTACACCTTC. This gives the protein CSAKTNRDNYGYTF.

This clonotype has a count of ten or more. This sequence joins TRBV2 and TRBJ2-1; 8 bases are a match to TRBD1. The CDR3 is 14 residues long. The V gene's germline CDR1 is SNHLY and CDR2 FYNNEI. V was pared by 8 bases and J by 3 bases, with 6 bases of the junction left unmatched. CDR3 sequence reads: CASPGQGDYNEQFF. DNA for the CDR3: TGTGCCAGCCCAGGACAGGGTGACTACAATGAGCAGTTCTTC.

This clonotype was seen at least ten times. The V and J genes are TRBV7-2 and TRBJ2-7; 10 bases line up with TRBD2. This CDR3 is 16 amino acids long. The V and J ends lost 2 bases and 6 bases, in that order; junction bases with no gene match: 10. Germline values: CDR1 SGHTA, CDR2 FQGNSA. The CDR3 DNA is TGTGCCAGCAGCTTAAAGATCGCTAGCGGGAGAAGCGAGCAGTACTTC. Its translation is CASSLKIASGRSEQYF.

This rearrangement joins TRBV18 to TRBJ2-4, with 10 bases lining up with TRBD1. With 2 bases clipped from V and 9 bases from J, the junction kept 7 bases outside the gene matches. Per the germline V gene, CDR1 is KGHSH and CDR2 is LQKENI. CDR3 length: 15 amino acids. The CDR3 reads CASSPNGQGGIIQYF. The DNA for the CDR3 is TGTGCCAGCTCACCAAATGGACAGGGGGGGATCATTCAGTACTTC.

This clonotype has a count of ten or more. The chain is built from TRBV5-5 and TRBJ2-7, with D possibly being TRBD1 (6 bases). Trimming left V 2 bases short and J 4 bases short, with 16 bases between. The germline gives CDR1 SGHKS, CDR2 YYEKEE (reference sequence). CDR3 length: 15 residues. CDR3 residues: CASSLLWGQEYEQYF. CDR3 coding DNA: TGTGCCAGCAGCTTACTTTGGGGACAAGAGTACGAGCAGTACTTC.